This TCR beta chain was found in a study of blood T cell repertoires in COVID-19. Sequenced by immunoSEQ multiplex PCR; TCRdb stores in-frame clones only, minus some. The top ten clones hold approximately 6.8% of a sample with 150,000 to 200,000 clones, 82% of them seen once. This CDR3 contains 14 residues. Germline trimming cut 6 bases from V and 2 bases from J; bases unmatched to any gene: 6. Germline V gives CDR1 MRHNA, CDR2 SNTAGT. The sample consisted of peripheral blood. The sequence was collected from a woman between 40 and 50 years old with COVID-19, enrolled during active disease. The chain recombines TRBV6-4 with TRBJ1-1, with 7 bases matching TRBD1. CDR3 amino acids: CASRRDSGNTEAFF. The CDR3 nucleotides are TGTGCCAGCAGACGGGACAGTGGAAACACTGAAGCTTTCTTT.